This T cell receptor (beta chain) was recovered during a study of blood T cell repertoires in COVID-19. Cohort assignment relied on participant-reported clinical history. Comment on this clone: Other nucleotide sequences in the sample specify the same CDR3.

The CDR3 loop spans 14 amino acids. The V gene's germline CDR1 is MNHEY and CDR2 SMNVEV (reference sequence). V lost 0 bases, J lost 1 base, and 7 bases lay in between. Original methodology: Estimation of nucleated cell counts was performed using reference gene primer amplification. The table came from immunoSEQ multiplex PCR; TCRdb's copy has only in-frame clones and leaves some out. That table is the source of V, J and clone size, and D and trimming were worked out from the DNA. The sample lists roughly 250,000 clones, about nine tenths occurring once. What was sequenced was PBMCs or T cells enriched from blood (not recorded which). V gene TRBV27 combines with J gene TRBJ2-7; D call uncertain. This TCR was sampled from a woman younger than 30 who had recovered from COVID-19. The CDR3 reads CASSLSVGSYEQYF. CDR3 nucleotide sequence: TGTGCCAGCAGTTTATCTGTCGGTTCCTACGAGCAGTACTTC.